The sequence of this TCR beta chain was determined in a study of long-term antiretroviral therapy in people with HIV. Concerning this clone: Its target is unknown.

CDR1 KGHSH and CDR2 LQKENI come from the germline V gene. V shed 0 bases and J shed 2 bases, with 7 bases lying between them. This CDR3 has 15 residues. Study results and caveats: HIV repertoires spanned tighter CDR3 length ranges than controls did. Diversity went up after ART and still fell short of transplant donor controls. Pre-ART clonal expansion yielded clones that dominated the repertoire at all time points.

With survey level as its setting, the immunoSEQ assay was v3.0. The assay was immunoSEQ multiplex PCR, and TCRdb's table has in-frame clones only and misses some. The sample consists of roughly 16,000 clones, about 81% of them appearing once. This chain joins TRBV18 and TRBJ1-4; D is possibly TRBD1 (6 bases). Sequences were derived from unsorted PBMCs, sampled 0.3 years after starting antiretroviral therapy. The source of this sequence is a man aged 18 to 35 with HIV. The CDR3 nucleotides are TGTGCCAGCTCACCACCGGGGGCGACTAATGAAAAACTGTTTTTT. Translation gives CASSPPGATNEKLFF.